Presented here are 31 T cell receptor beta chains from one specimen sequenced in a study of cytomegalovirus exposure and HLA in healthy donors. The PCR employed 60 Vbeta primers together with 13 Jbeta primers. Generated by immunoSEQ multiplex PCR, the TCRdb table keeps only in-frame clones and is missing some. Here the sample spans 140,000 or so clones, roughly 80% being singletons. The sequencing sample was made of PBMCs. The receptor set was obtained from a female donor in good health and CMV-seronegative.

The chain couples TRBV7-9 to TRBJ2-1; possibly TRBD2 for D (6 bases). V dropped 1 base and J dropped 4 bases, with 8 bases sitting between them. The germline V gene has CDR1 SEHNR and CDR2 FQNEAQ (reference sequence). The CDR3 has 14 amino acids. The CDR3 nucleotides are TGTGCCAGCAGCTTAGATAGCGGATACAATGAGCAGTTCTTC. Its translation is CASSLDSGYNEQFF.

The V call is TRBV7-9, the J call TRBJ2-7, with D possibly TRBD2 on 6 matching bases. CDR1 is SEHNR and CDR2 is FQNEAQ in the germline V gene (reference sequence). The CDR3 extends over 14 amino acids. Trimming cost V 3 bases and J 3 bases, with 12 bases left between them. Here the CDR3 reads CASSFIADFYEQYF. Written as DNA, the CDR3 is TGTGCCAGCAGCTTTATAGCGGATTTCTACGAGCAGTACTTC.

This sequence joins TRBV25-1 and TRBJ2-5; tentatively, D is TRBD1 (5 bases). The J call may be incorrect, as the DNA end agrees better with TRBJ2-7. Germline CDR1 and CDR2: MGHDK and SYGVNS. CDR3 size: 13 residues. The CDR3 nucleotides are TGTGCCAGCAGTGAAGGGGCGTTCTACGAGCAGTACTTC. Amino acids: CASSEGAFYEQYF.

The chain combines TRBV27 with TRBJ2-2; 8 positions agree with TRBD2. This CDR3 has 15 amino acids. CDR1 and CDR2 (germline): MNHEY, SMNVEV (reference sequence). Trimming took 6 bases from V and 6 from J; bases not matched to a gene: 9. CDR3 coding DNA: TGTGCCAGCAGCCCGGGACTAGAAACTTCCGGGGAGCTGTTTTTT. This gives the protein CASSPGLETSGELFF.

The CDR3 protein is CASSLGVTGELFF. As DNA, the CDR3 is TGTGCCAGCAGTCTCGGGGTAACCGGGGAGCTGTTTTTT. The V and J genes are TRBV6-1 and TRBJ2-2; weak D call: TRBD2 (5 bases). V lost 5 bases to trimming and J lost 5 bases, with 9 bases between them. Germline V gives CDR1 MNHNS, CDR2 SASEGT. The CDR3 covers 13 residues.

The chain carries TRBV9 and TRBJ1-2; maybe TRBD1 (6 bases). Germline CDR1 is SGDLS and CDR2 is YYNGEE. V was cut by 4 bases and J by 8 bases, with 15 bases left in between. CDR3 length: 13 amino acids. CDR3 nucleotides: TGTGCCAGCAGCTTAAGACAGGATCAGGGCTACACCTTC. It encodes CASSLRQDQGYTF.

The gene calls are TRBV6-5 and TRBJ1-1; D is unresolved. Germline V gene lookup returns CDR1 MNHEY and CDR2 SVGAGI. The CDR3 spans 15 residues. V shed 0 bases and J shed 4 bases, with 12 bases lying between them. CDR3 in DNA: TGTGCCAGCAGTTACTCGAGAGATCAACGCACTGAAGCTTTCTTT. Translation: CASSYSRDQRTEAFF.

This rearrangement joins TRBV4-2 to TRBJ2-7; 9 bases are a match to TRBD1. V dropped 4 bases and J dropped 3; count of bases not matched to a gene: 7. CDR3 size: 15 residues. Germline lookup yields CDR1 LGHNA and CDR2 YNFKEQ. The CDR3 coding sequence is TGTGCCAGCAGCCTGGGACAGGGAGGGGTCTACGAGCAGTACTTC. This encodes CASSLGQGGVYEQYF.

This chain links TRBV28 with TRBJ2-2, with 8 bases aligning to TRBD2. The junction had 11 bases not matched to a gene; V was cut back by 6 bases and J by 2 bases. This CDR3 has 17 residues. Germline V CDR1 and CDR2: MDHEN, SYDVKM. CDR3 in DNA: TGTGCCAGCAGCTCCTATACCGGGACTAGAAACACCGGGGAGCTGTTTTTT. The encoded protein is CASSSYTGTRNTGELFF.

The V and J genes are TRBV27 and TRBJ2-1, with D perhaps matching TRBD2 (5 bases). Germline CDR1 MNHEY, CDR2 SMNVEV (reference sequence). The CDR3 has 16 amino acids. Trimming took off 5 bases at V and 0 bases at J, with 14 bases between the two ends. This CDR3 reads CASSTILAYSYNEQFF. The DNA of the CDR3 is TGTGCCAGCAGTACAATCCTAGCCTACTCCTACAATGAGCAGTTCTTC.

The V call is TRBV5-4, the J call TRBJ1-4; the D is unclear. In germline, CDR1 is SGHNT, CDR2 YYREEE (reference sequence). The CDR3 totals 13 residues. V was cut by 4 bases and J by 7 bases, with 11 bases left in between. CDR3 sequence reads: CASSRLPGEKLFF. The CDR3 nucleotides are TGTGCCAGCAGCCGTCTCCCGGGTGAAAAACTGTTTTTT.

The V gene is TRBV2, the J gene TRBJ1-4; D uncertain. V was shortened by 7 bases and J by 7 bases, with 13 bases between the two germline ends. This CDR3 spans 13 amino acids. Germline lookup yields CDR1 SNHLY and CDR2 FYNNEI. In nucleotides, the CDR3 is TGTGCCAGCAAAGTCGGTGGTATTGAAAAACTGTTTTTT. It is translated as CASKVGGIEKLFF.

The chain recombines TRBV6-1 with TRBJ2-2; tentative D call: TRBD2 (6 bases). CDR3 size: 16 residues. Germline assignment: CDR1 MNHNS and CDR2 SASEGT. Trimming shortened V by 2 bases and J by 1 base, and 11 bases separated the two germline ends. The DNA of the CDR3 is TGTGCCAGCAGTGAAATCCGGGGGTGGAACACCGGGGAGCTGTTTTTT. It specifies CASSEIRGWNTGELFF.

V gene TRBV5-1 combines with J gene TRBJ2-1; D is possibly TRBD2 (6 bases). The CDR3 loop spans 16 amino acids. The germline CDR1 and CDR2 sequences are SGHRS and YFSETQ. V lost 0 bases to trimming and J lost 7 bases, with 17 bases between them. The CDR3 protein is CASSLVAADQGNEQFF. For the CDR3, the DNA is TGCGCCAGCAGCTTGGTAGCGGCCGACCAAGGGAATGAGCAGTTCTTC.

The CDR3: CASSESGTLGEKLFF. DNA of the CDR3: TGTGCCAGCAGTGAATCCGGGACTCTAGGTGAAAAACTGTTTTTT. J is TRBJ1-4 and V is TRBV25-1, with a possible D match to TRBD1 (5 bases). This CDR3 region has 15 residues. The ends were cut back, 1 base at V and 7 bases at J, with 13 bases in the middle. CDR1 and CDR2 from the germline V gene are MGHDK and SYGVNS.

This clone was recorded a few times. CDR3 DNA sequence: TGTGCCAGTAGGGGGCGGGGCTACTACAATGAGCAGTTCTTC. It is translated as CASRGRGYYNEQFF. The rearrangement uses TRBV19 and TRBJ2-1; weak D call: TRBD2 (6 bases). The V gene's germline CDR1 is LNHDA and CDR2 SQIVND (reference sequence). V shed 6 bases and J shed 3 bases, with 12 bases lying between them. This CDR3 comprises 14 residues.

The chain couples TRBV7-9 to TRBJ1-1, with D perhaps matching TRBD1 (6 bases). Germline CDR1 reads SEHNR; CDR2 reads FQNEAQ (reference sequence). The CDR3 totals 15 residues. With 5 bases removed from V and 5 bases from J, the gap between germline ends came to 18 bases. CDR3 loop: CASSNVVGGGTEAFF. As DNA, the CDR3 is TGTGCCAGCAGCAATGTAGTAGGGGGAGGGACTGAAGCTTTCTTT.

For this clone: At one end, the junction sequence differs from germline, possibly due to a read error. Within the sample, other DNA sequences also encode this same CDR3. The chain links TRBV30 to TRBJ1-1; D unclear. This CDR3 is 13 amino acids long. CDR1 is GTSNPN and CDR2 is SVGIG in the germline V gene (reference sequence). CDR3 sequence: CAWEGSLSTEAFF. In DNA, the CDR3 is TGTGCCTGGGAAGGGAGCCTCAGCACTGAAGCTTTTTTT. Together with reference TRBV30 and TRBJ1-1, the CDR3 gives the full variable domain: SQTIHQWPATLVQPVGSPLSLECTVEGTSNPNLYWYRQAAGRGLQLLFYSVGIGQISSEVPQNLSASRPQDRQFILSSKKLLLSDSGFYLCAWEGSLSTEAFFGQGTRLTVV.

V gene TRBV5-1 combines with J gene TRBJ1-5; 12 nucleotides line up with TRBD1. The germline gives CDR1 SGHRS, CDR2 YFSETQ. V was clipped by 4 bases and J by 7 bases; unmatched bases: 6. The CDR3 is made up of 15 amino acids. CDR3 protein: CASSRDRGPGQPQHF. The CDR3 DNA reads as TGCGCCAGCAGCCGGGACAGGGGGCCAGGGCAGCCCCAGCATTTT.

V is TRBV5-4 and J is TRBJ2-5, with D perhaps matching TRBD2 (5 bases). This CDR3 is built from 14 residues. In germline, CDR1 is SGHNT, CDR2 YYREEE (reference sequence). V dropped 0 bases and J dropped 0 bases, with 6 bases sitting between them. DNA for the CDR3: TGTGCCAGCAGCTTGGCGGGGTACCAAGAGACCCAGTACTTC. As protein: CASSLAGYQETQYF.

CDR3 residues: CASSQEEWGQGAYEQYF. CDR3 sequence (DNA): TGTGCCAGCAGCCAAGAGGAGTGGGGACAGGGGGCCTACGAGCAGTACTTC. This sequence joins TRBV4-2 and TRBJ2-7, with 11 bases that match TRBD1. With V trimmed by 0 bases and J by 2 bases, 6 bases remained unmatched. This CDR3 region has 17 residues. CDR1 LGHNA and CDR2 YNFKEQ come from the germline V gene.

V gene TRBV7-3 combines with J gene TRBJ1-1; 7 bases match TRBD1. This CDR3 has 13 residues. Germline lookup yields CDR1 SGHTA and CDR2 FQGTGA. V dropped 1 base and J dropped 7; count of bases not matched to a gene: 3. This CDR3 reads CASSLRRDSEAFF. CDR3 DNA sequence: TGTGCCAGCAGCTTAAGAAGGGACAGTGAAGCTTTCTTT. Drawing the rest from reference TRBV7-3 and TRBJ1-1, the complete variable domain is GAGVSQTPSNKVTEKGKYVELRCDPISGHTALYWYRQSLGQGPEFLIYFQGTGAADDSGLPNDRFFAVRPEGSVSTLKIQRTERGDSAVYLCASSLRRDSEAFFGQGTRLTVV.

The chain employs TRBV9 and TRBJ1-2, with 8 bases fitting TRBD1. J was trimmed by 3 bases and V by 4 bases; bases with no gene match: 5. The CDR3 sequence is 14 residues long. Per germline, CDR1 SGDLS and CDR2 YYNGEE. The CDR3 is CASSPATGDYGYTF. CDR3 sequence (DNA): TGTGCCAGCAGCCCGGCGACAGGGGACTATGGCTACACCTTC.

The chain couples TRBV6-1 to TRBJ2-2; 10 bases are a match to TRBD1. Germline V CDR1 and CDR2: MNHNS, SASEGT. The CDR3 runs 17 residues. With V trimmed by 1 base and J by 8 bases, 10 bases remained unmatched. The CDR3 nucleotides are TGTGCCAGCAGTGAAGTATGGGACAGGGGCGCTATGGGGGAGCTGTTTTTT. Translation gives CASSEVWDRGAMGELFF.

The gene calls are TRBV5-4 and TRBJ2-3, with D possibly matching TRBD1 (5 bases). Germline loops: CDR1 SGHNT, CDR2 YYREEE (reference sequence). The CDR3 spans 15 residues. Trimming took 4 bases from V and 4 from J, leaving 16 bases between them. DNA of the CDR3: TGTGCCAGCAGCCAGGACGGTGAAGGGGCAGATACGCAGTATTTT. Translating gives CASSQDGEGADTQYF.

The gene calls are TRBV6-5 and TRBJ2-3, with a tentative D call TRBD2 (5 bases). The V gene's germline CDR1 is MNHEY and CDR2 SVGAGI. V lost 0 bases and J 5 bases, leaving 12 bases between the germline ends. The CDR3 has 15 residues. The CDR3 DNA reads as TGTGCCAGCAGTTACTCTGGACTTGGCGGAGATACGCAGTATTTT. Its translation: CASSYSGLGGDTQYF.

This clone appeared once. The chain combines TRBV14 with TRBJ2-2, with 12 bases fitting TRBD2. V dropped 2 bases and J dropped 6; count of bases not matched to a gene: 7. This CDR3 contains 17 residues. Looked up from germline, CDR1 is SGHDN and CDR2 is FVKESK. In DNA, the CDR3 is TGTGCCAGCAGCCAAAGACTAGCGGGAGTCGGGTCCGGGGAGCTGTTTTTT. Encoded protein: CASSQRLAGVGSGELFF.

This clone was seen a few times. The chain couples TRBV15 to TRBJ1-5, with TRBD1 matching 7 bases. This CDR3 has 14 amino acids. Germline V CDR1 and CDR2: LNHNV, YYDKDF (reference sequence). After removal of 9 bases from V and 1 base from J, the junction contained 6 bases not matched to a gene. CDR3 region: CATRQGLSNQPQHF. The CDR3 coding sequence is TGTGCCACTCGACAGGGTTTGAGCAATCAGCCCCAGCATTTT.

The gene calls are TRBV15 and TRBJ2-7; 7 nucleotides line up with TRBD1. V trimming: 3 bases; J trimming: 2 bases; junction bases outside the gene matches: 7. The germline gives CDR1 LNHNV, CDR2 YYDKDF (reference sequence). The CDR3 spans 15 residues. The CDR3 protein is CATSRTQQGTYEQYF. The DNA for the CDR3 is TGTGCCACCAGCAGGACCCAACAGGGGACCTACGAGCAGTACTTC.

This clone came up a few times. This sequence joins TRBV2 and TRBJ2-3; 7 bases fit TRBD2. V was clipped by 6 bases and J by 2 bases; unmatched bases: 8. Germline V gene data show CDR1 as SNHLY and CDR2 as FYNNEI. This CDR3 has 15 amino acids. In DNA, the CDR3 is TGTGCCAGCAGCGCCTCCGGGACTACCACAGATACGCAGTATTTT. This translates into CASSASGTTTDTQYF.

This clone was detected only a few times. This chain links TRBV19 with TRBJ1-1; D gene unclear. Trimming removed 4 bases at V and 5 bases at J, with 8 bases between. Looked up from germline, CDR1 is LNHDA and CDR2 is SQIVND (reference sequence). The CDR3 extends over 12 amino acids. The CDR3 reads CASSNPVTEAFF. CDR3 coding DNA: TGTGCCAGTAGTAATCCAGTGACTGAAGCTTTCTTT.